The 32 T cell receptor beta chains below were found in one sample sequenced in a study of cytomegalovirus exposure and HLA in healthy donors. 13 Jbeta primers and 60 Vbeta primers were used for the PCR. Assay: immunoSEQ multiplex PCR; the TCRdb copy retains only in-frame clones and omits some. Seen here are over 100,000 clones, roughly 68% observed once, and the top ten hold roughly 2%. The sample taken for sequencing was PBMCs. These receptors all come from a woman aged 25 to 45 in good health and CMV-seronegative.

V gene TRBV27 combines with J gene TRBJ2-5, with TRBD2 identical over 8 bases. Germline CDR1 is MNHEY and CDR2 is SMNVEV (reference sequence). The CDR3 covers 14 residues. V gave up 6 bases and J gave up 2 bases; unmatched junction bases: 5. CDR3 bases: TGTGCCAGCAGCTTAGCGGGGAAACAAGAGACCCAGTACTTC. It is translated as CASSLAGKQETQYF.

The chain has TRBV30 and TRBJ2-1, with 10 positions matching TRBD2. V lost 3 bases to trimming and J lost 3 bases; unmatched junction nucleotides: 5. The length of the CDR3 is 15 residues. Germline CDR1 and CDR2: GTSNPN and SVGIG (reference sequence). The CDR3: CAWSSTSGIYNEQFF. The CDR3 coding sequence is TGTGCCTGGAGCTCCACTAGCGGGATCTACAATGAGCAGTTCTTC.

The chain is built from TRBV7-9 and TRBJ2-1; 11 bases map to TRBD2. V was pared by 6 bases and J by 6 bases, with 7 bases of the junction left unmatched. The CDR3 extends over 15 amino acids. In germline, CDR1 is SEHNR, CDR2 FQNEAQ (reference sequence). Written as DNA, the CDR3 is TGTGCCAGCAGGGCACTAGCGGGAGCCAGCAATGAGCAGTTCTTC. This codes for CASRALAGASNEQFF.

This clone was counted only a few times. V and J are TRBV9 and TRBJ1-1; TRBD1 agrees at 8 bases. V was clipped by 4 bases and J by 4 bases; unmatched bases: 6. The CDR3 has 14 amino acids. CDR1 is SGDLS and CDR2 is YYNGEE in the germline V gene. This CDR3 is CASSPYTGGTEAFF. Here the CDR3 DNA reads TGTGCCAGCAGCCCATATACAGGGGGCACTGAAGCTTTCTTT.

The chain couples TRBV28 to TRBJ2-6, with 8 bases matching TRBD1. J gave up 2 bases and V 8 bases, and 8 bases lay outside the gene matches. The CDR3 has 16 amino acids. The V gene's germline CDR1 is MDHEN and CDR2 SYDVKM. CDR3 DNA sequence: TGTGCCAGCCGCCGGACAGGGATGGCTGGGGCCAACGTCCTGACTTTC. Amino acid sequence: CASRRTGMAGANVLTF.

This chain links TRBV11-3 with TRBJ2-3; TRBD1 matches 10 bases. Unmatched junction bases numbered 5, after V lost 5 bases and J lost 6 bases. This CDR3 spans 14 amino acids. Germline CDR1 reads SGHNT; CDR2 reads YENEEA. This CDR3 reads CASSAGTGVDTQYF. In DNA form, the CDR3 reads TGTGCCAGCAGCGCCGGGACAGGGGTCGATACGCAGTATTTT.

The chain uses TRBV13 and TRBJ2-1, with 9 nucleotides matching TRBD1. The CDR3 is 13 amino acids. Germline values: CDR1 PRHDT, CDR2 FYEKMQ (reference sequence). The trim removed 5 bases at V and 9 bases at J, leaving 5 bases unmatched. The CDR3 sequence is CASSPTGGFEQFF. As DNA, the CDR3 is TGTGCCAGCAGCCCCACAGGGGGCTTTGAGCAGTTCTTC.

On this clone: One end of the junction varies from germline; a read error may be responsible. V and J are TRBV2 and TRBJ1-2; D gene unclear. CDR1 SNHLY and CDR2 FYNNEI come from the germline V gene. The CDR3 has 12 residues. The CDR3 protein is CASTELGGGYTF. The CDR3 DNA sequence: TGTGCCAGCACTGAACTCGGAGGTGGCTACACCTTC. Looking up the rest from reference TRBV2 and TRBJ1-2 gives the full variable domain: EPEVTQTPSHQVTQMGQEVILRCVPISNHLYFYWYRQILGQKVEFLVSFYNNEISEKSEIFDDQFSVERPDGSNFTLKIRSTKLEDSAMYFCASTELGGGYTFGSGTRLTVV.

The chain combines TRBV9 with TRBJ2-1, with 7 bases matching TRBD2. Germline V gene data show CDR1 as SGDLS and CDR2 as YYNGEE. V was pared by 0 bases and J by 8 bases, with 8 bases of the junction left unmatched. The CDR3 has 15 residues. As DNA, the CDR3 is TGTGCCAGCAGCGTAGCGGTAGCGGGTCACGATGAGCAGTTCTTC. This sequence encodes CASSVAVAGHDEQFF.

CDR3 sequence reads: CASSEALQAPHF. In DNA form, the CDR3 reads TGTGCCAGCAGTGAAGCGCTTCAGGCCCCCCACTTT. The rearrangement uses TRBV6-1 and TRBJ1-6; D not resolved. V gave up 0 bases and J gave up 18 bases, with 12 bases separating them. Germline CDR1 reads MNHNS; CDR2 reads SASEGT. This CDR3 has 12 amino acids.

This clone was picked up a small number of times. The CDR3 sequence is CASSTQGQTLDTQYF. CDR3 DNA sequence: TGTGCCAGCAGTACCCAAGGACAGACCTTAGATACGCAGTATTTT. The chain carries TRBV5-4 and TRBJ2-3; D is possibly TRBD1 (6 bases). The CDR3 contains 15 residues. Germline-derived CDR1 and CDR2 are SGHNT and YYREEE (reference sequence). The V end lost 5 bases, the J end lost 5 bases, and 18 bases lay between the germline ends.

The V and J genes are TRBV30 and TRBJ2-2; no reliable D call. CDR3 length equals 16 residues. With 0 bases removed from V and 8 bases from J, the gap between germline ends came to 19 bases. Germline CDR1 GTSNPN, CDR2 SVGIG (reference sequence). CDR3 DNA sequence: TGTGCCTGGAGTGTATTCCCTACCCGAACTGCTGGGGAGCTGTTTTTT. Protein product: CAWSVFPTRTAGELFF.

This clone was counted only a few times. The V call is TRBV5-4, the J call TRBJ2-7, with D uncertain. The CDR3 is 12 residues long. Germline V gene data show CDR1 as SGHNT and CDR2 as YYREEE (reference sequence). V was clipped by 4 bases and J by 3 bases, with 8 bases between them. The CDR3 sequence is CASSTNSYEQYF. The CDR3 DNA sequence: TGTGCCAGCAGCACAAACAGCTACGAGCAGTACTTC.

This clone turned up a few times. The V call is TRBV5-1, the J call TRBJ2-5, with D tentatively TRBD1 (7 bases). CDR3 length: 16 residues. V dropped 4 bases and J dropped 5 bases, with 21 bases sitting between them. CDR1 is SGHRS and CDR2 is YFSETQ in the germline V gene. The CDR3 DNA reads as TGCGCCAGCAGCCCTGGTACGGAGGGGGCAGGGGAGACCCAGTACTTC. Amino acid sequence: CASSPGTEGAGETQYF.

This clone turned up a few times. The chain recombines TRBV27 with TRBJ1-6, with D perhaps TRBD1 (5 bases). Between the trimmed V and J ends, which lost 0 bases and 2 bases, there was a span of 11 bases. The V gene's germline CDR1 is MNHEY and CDR2 SMNVEV (reference sequence). The CDR3 totals 17 residues. In DNA form, the CDR3 reads TGTGCCAGCAGTTTATCGGGGCGCCAGACCTATAATTCACCCCTCCACTTT. Protein sequence: CASSLSGRQTYNSPLHF.

The chain recombines TRBV7-3 with TRBJ1-1, with no clear D. The germline V gene encodes CDR1 SGHTA and CDR2 FQGTGA. This CDR3 is built from 13 residues. Trimming left V 1 base short and J 0 bases short, with 3 bases between. The CDR3 nucleotides are TGTGCCAGCAGCTTAAGTATGAACACTGAAGCTTTCTTT. Its protein is CASSLSMNTEAFF.

The genes are TRBV27 and TRBJ2-1, with a weak D call TRBD2 (6 bases). The CDR3 sequence is 13 residues long. Germline lookup yields CDR1 MNHEY and CDR2 SMNVEV (reference sequence). With 6 bases removed from V and 8 bases from J, the gap between germline ends came to 14 bases. The CDR3 nucleotides read TGTGCCAGCAGCCTCAGAGGAGGGGATGAGCAGTTCTTC. Its protein is CASSLRGGDEQFF.

This sequence joins TRBV28 and TRBJ1-2; D is ambiguous. CDR1 and CDR2 from the germline V gene are MDHEN and SYDVKM. With 7 bases removed from V and 0 bases from J, the gap between germline ends came to 9 bases. The CDR3 runs to 13 residues. The chain's CDR3 is CASMIESNYGYTF. The CDR3 DNA follows: TGTGCCAGCATGATAGAATCTAACTATGGCTACACCTTC.

This clone has a handful of counts. This chain uses TRBV15 with TRBJ1-5; D remains ambiguous. The CDR3 has 15 residues. Germline V CDR1 and CDR2: LNHNV, YYDKDF (reference sequence). V shed 4 bases and J shed 5 bases, with 15 bases lying between them. The CDR3, as DNA: TGTGCCACCAGCAAGGAGAGGGTTGGAGATCAGCCCCAGCATTTT. It specifies CATSKERVGDQPQHF.

This clone was counted a few times. This chain uses TRBV7-2 with TRBJ1-2; 12 positions agree with TRBD1. Germline loops: CDR1 SGHTA, CDR2 FQGNSA. V lost 6 bases, J lost 4 bases, and 12 bases stayed unmatched. The CDR3 consists of 17 residues. The CDR3 nucleotides are TGTGCCAGCAGTCTGGCCTTCGGGACAGGGGGCGGCTATGGCTACACCTTC. It encodes CASSLAFGTGGGYGYTF.

A word on this clone: A read error may produce the germline difference seen at one junction end. The rearrangement links TRBV18 to TRBJ2-5; D not resolved. Germline CDR1 is KGHSH and CDR2 is LQKENI. The CDR3 totals 15 residues. The CDR3 nucleotides are TGTACCAGCTCTCCAGCTGGTATAGCCCTGGAGACCCAGTACTTC. This encodes CTSSPAGIALETQYF. Full variable domain (remainder filled in from reference TRBV18 and TRBJ2-5): NAGVMQNPRHLVRRRGQEARLRCSPMKGHSHVYWYRQLPEEGLKFMVYLQKENIIDESGMPKERFSAEFPKEGPSILRIQQVVRGDSAAYFCTSSPAGIALETQYFGPGTRLLVL.

The V and J genes are TRBV6-5 and TRBJ1-1, with D tentatively TRBD1 (6 bases). Germline CDR1 is MNHEY and CDR2 is SVGAGI. The CDR3 is made up of 15 amino acids. Trimming took 4 bases from V and 5 from J, leaving 17 bases between them. In nucleotides, the CDR3 is TGTGCCAGCAGTTCGCCCCCAGGGGTAGATACTGAAGCTTTCTTT. Protein: CASSSPPGVDTEAFF.

The CDR3 region has the DNA TGTGCCAGCAGCCCCCGACAGGGAAGTCAGCCCCAGCATTTT. Residues: CASSPRQGSQPQHF. This sequence joins TRBV14 and TRBJ1-5, with 7 bases matching TRBD1. This CDR3 is 14 amino acids long. CDR1 is SGHDN and CDR2 is FVKESK in the germline V gene. V was clipped by 4 bases and J by 6 bases; unmatched bases: 6.

The rearrangement links TRBV27 to TRBJ2-7; the match to TRBD1 covers 7 bases. V was pared by 5 bases and J by 3 bases, with 10 bases of the junction left unmatched. Germline assignment: CDR1 MNHEY and CDR2 SMNVEV (reference sequence). CDR3 length equals 15 residues. CDR3 sequence: CASSLPGQPIYEQYF. The DNA for the CDR3 is TGTGCCAGCAGTCTACCGGGACAGCCCATCTACGAGCAGTACTTC.

The chain is built from TRBV19 and TRBJ2-7; D call uncertain. Germline CDR1 and CDR2: LNHDA and SQIVND (reference sequence). V was shortened by 4 bases and J by 3 bases, with 10 bases between the two germline ends. CDR3 length equals 13 residues. The CDR3 loop is CASSRMPGYEQYF. The CDR3 region has the DNA TGTGCCAGTAGTAGGATGCCAGGCTACGAGCAGTACTTC. Drawing the rest from reference TRBV19 and TRBJ2-7, the complete variable domain is DGGITQSPKYLFRKEGQNVTLSCEQNLNHDAMYWYRQDPGQGLRLIYYSQIVNDFQKGDIAEGYSVSREKKESFPLTVTSAQKNPTAFYLCASSRMPGYEQYFGPGTRLTVT.

V usage is TRBV7-2 and J usage is TRBJ2-4; TRBD2 matches 10 bases. From germline, CDR1 is SGHTA and CDR2 FQGNSA. The CDR3 consists of 18 residues. With 3 bases clipped from V and 3 bases from J, the junction kept 11 bases outside the gene matches. Written as DNA, the CDR3 is TGTGCCAGCAGCTTTCATCAGTTAGCGGGAGGAGTCAAAAACATTCAGTACTTC. Translated, it gives CASSFHQLAGGVKNIQYF.

The gene calls are TRBV7-9 and TRBJ2-1; 9 bases line up with TRBD2. The CDR3 contains 15 residues. CDR1 and CDR2 from the germline V gene are SEHNR and FQNEAQ (reference sequence). V lost 6 bases and J lost 5; bases outside the gene matches: 8. The CDR3 region has the DNA TGTGCCAGCAGTGGGGCGGGAGGGCCCCACAATGAGCAGTTCTTC. Translating gives CASSGAGGPHNEQFF.

This clone was found a few times. The J gene is TRBJ1-2, the V gene TRBV19; the D gene is possibly TRBD1 (5 bases). The V gene's germline CDR1 is LNHDA and CDR2 SQIVND (reference sequence). V was shortened by 3 bases and J by 4 bases, with 9 bases between the two germline ends. The CDR3 contains 13 residues. CDR3 region: CASSIGRAYGYTF. CDR3 nucleotide sequence: TGTGCCAGTAGTATTGGCAGGGCCTATGGCTACACCTTC. Full variable domain (rest looked up from reference TRBV19 and TRBJ1-2): DGGITQSPKYLFRKEGQNVTLSCEQNLNHDAMYWYRQDPGQGLRLIYYSQIVNDFQKGDIAEGYSVSREKKESFPLTVTSAQKNPTAFYLCASSIGRAYGYTFGSGTRLTVV.

The rearrangement uses TRBV13 and TRBJ1-2, with a possible D match to TRBD1 (5 bases). CDR3 length: 16 amino acids. The V and J ends lost 4 bases and 6 bases respectively, with 21 bases between them. Germline V gene data show CDR1 as PRHDT and CDR2 as FYEKMQ (reference sequence). The CDR3 loop reads CASSSTTAPPGNGYTF. CDR3 nucleotide sequence: TGTGCCAGCAGCTCCACGACAGCCCCTCCTGGGAATGGCTACACCTTC.

The chain combines TRBV28 with TRBJ2-5; 8 bases are a match to TRBD1. The CDR3 spans 15 residues. Per germline, CDR1 MDHEN and CDR2 SYDVKM. V gave up 6 bases and J gave up 7 bases; unmatched junction bases: 13. The CDR3 loop reads CASSLIGQGPRTQYF. CDR3 coding DNA: TGTGCCAGCAGCTTGATAGGACAGGGCCCTCGGACCCAGTACTTC.

CDR3 in amino acids: CAWGLGTAGTGYTF. The DNA for the CDR3 is TGTGCCTGGGGCCTCGGGACCGCGGGAACGGGCTACACCTTC. The rearrangement uses TRBV30 and TRBJ1-2; TRBD1 is a possible D gene (5 bases). CDR3 length equals 14 residues. CDR1 is GTSNPN and CDR2 is SVGIG in the germline V gene (reference sequence). V was pared by 5 bases and J by 8 bases, with 21 bases between.

This clone was seen only once. The V call is TRBV28, the J call TRBJ1-1; D gene ambiguous. The CDR3 consists of 11 residues. Germline loops: CDR1 MDHEN, CDR2 SYDVKM. Between the trimmed V and J ends, which lost 6 bases and 6 bases, there was a span of 8 bases. The CDR3 reads CASRQRPEAFF. CDR3 in DNA: TGTGCCAGCAGGCAGAGGCCTGAAGCTTTCTTT.